Listed here are 8 T cell receptor beta chains from one sample, sequenced in a study of blood T cell repertoires in COVID-19. Method: immunoSEQ multiplex PCR; TCRdb's copy keeps in-frame clones and lacks some. This sample has approximately 130,000 clones, with around 81% found just once. Sample: peripheral blood. The receptors derive from a middle-aged man with active or convalescent COVID-19.

This chain connects TRBV19 to TRBJ1-5; 8 bases map to TRBD1. The CDR3 covers 15 residues. Germline assignment: CDR1 LNHDA and CDR2 SQIVND (reference sequence). Unmatched junction bases numbered 10, after V lost 6 bases and J lost 6 bases. DNA of the CDR3: TGTGCCAGTAGCCCCGATCAGGGGGCAAGTCAGCCCCAGCATTTT. This encodes CASSPDQGASQPQHF.

This clone showed up just a few times. This chain links TRBV6-1 with TRBJ2-7; 7 nucleotides line up with TRBD1. The germline V gene encodes CDR1 MNHNS and CDR2 SASEGT. V was clipped by 3 bases and J by 3 bases; unmatched bases: 11. The CDR3 length is 16 residues. The CDR3 sequence is CASSEIGTARSYEQYF. DNA of the CDR3: TGTGCCAGCAGTGAGATTGGGACAGCCCGTAGCTACGAGCAGTACTTC.

This clone was counted at least ten times. Other nucleotide sequences from this sample produce the same CDR3. This chain uses TRBV7-9 with TRBJ1-2; no clear D gene. V lost 5 bases and J lost 8, with 12 bases in between. Germline assignment: CDR1 SEHNR and CDR2 FQNEAQ (reference sequence). This CDR3 has 12 residues. DNA for the CDR3: TGTGCCAGCAGCCCTCCCTCGGGGGGCTACACCTTC. Protein sequence: CASSPPSGGYTF.

This chain joins TRBV19 and TRBJ1-5; D is possibly TRBD1 (6 bases). The CDR3 runs to 13 residues. CDR1 and CDR2 (germline): LNHDA, SQIVND (reference sequence). V lost 5 bases, J lost 7 bases, and 12 bases lay in between. This CDR3 is CASSGQGLQPQHF. The CDR3 coding sequence is TGTGCCAGTAGTGGTCAGGGGTTACAGCCCCAGCATTTT.

V gene TRBV6-2 or TRBV6-3 combines with J gene TRBJ2-2, with 7 bases aligning to TRBD2. The CDR3 length is 16 residues. J lost 7 bases, V lost 5 bases, and 13 bases had no gene match. Germline V CDR1 and CDR2: MNHEY, SVGEGT. Here the CDR3 reads CASSLVRSGDNGELFF. DNA for the CDR3: TGTGCCAGCAGTCTGGTACGGAGCGGGGATAACGGGGAGCTGTTTTTT.

The chain is built from TRBV19 and TRBJ1-1; D gene ambiguous. The V end was cut by 0 bases, the J end by 3 bases, with 11 bases between. This CDR3 comprises 15 residues. CDR1 and CDR2 (germline): LNHDA, SQIVND (reference sequence). The CDR3: CASSIDLREDTEAFF. For the CDR3, the DNA is TGTGCCAGTAGTATAGATCTAAGGGAGGACACTGAAGCTTTCTTT.

Points on this clone: Relative to the germline gene, one junction end is altered; a read error may explain this. V gene TRBV24-1 combines with J gene TRBJ2-3; no firm D call. The length of the CDR3 is 13 residues. In germline, CDR1 is KGHDR, CDR2 SFDVKD. CDR3 residues: CATSDLSTDMQYF. The CDR3 region has the DNA TGTGCCACCAGTGATCTCAGCACAGATATGCAGTATTTT.

This chain uses TRBV6-5 with TRBJ2-7, with TRBD1 identical over 7 bases. CDR1 is MNHEY, CDR2 SVGAGI, per germline. This CDR3 has 15 residues. The J segment lost 6 bases and the V segment lost 4 bases, leaving 12 bases of the junction unmatched. In nucleotides, the CDR3 is TGTGCCAGCAGTTCCTCGGACAGGAAGCAAGGCGAGCAGTACTTC. Residues: CASSSSDRKQGEQYF.